This T cell receptor beta chain was documented in a study of neurological immune-mediated disorders. TCRdb re-called the 5' RACE reads with MiXCR, one entry per CDR3 protein. The sample includes over 45,000 distinct CDR3 sequences, 4.5% to 7% seen only once; the top ten take roughly 1.4%. Germline-derived CDR1 and CDR2 are SGDLS and YYNGEE. V shed 0 bases and J shed 8 bases, with 17 bases lying between them. This CDR3 comprises 15 residues. This clonotype was seen many times. The specimen sequenced was CD4+ T cells from blood. The source is a woman aged 18-30 years with multiple sclerosis. This chain joins TRBV9 and TRBJ1-2, with D hard to call. This CDR3 is CASSVGGGFDSGYTF. CDR3 in DNA: TGTGCCAGCAGCGTAGGCGGAGGGTTTGACTCCGGCTACACCTTC.